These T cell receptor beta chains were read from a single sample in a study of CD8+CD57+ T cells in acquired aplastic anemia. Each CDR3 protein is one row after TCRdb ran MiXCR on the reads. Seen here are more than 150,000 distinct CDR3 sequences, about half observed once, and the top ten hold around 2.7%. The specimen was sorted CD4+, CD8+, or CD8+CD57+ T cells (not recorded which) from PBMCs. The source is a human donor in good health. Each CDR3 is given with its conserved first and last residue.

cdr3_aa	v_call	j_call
CASSFTSGPYEQYF	TRBV7-2	TRBJ2-7
CARDLGASGWGQETQYF	TRBV6-1	TRBJ2-5
CATGGSHTGELFF	TRBV24-1	TRBJ2-2
CSARLQGIGGETQYF	TRBV20-1	TRBJ2-5
CASSLRFEQFF	TRBV12-3/TRBV12-4	TRBJ2-1
CASSSQPDRVNYGYTF	TRBV11-2	TRBJ1-2
CVSSFGLAQYF	TRBV7-8	TRBJ2-5
CASSLPYRQTVYGYTF	TRBV5-6	TRBJ1-2
CASSPRTGNYGYTF	TRBV7-8	TRBJ1-2
CASSEGASNQPQHF	TRBV19	TRBJ1-5
CSSRTGTDTQYF	TRBV29-1	TRBJ2-3
CASSALAVNTGELFF	TRBV11-2	TRBJ2-2
CASSLDRKYGYTF	TRBV7-2	TRBJ1-2
CSAPKGGASSYNEQFF	TRBV20-1	TRBJ2-1
CSGEGSYNEQFF	TRBV20-1	TRBJ2-1
CSARRTEAFF	TRBV20-1	TRBJ1-1
CSVPRGGYYTF	TRBV29-1	TRBJ1-2
CASSLPVAASSTDTQYF	TRBV5-1	TRBJ2-3
CSASGLAGVHEQYF	TRBV20-1	TRBJ2-7
CSFGTSGGGDTQYF	TRBV20-1	TRBJ2-3
CASSAHSGTYNEHFF	TRBV6-2/TRBV6-3	TRBJ2-1
CASSPGQGSYNDQFF	TRBV2	TRBJ2-1
CASSEVPDTGSGNTIYF	TRBV9	TRBJ1-3
CAISENTGGANYGYTF	TRBV10-3	TRBJ1-2
CASRQDSYEQYF	TRBV7-9	TRBJ2-7
CASRRPYQETQYF	TRBV6-1	TRBJ2-5
CAWRSSSGRKHYNEQLF	TRBV30	TRBJ2-1
CASSRRVGSPLHF	TRBV6-1	TRBJ1-6
CASSPPGDTEKLFF	TRBV5-1	TRBJ1-4
CASSPSGSRSYNEQFF	TRBV12-3/TRBV12-4	TRBJ2-1
CASSEVGGYGYTF	TRBV10-2	TRBJ1-2
CASRPSSGAARQETQYF	TRBV28	TRBJ2-5
CASSSTGERDEAFF	TRBV7-9	TRBJ1-1
CASSLSAQPSTEAFF	TRBV7-9	TRBJ1-1
CSVYEDTSSYEQYF	TRBV29-1	TRBJ2-7
CASRPGAGGTYEQYF	TRBV6-1	TRBJ2-7